These 25 T cell receptor beta chains originate from one sample sequenced in a study of a mutant IDH1 vaccine in newly diagnosed glioma. Stated time point: week 35, safety follow-up. In every dose of vaccine, 300 ug of mutant IDH1 20-mer peptide was given alongside topical imiquimod. These receptors have no identified antigens. The assay was immunoSEQ multiplex PCR, and TCRdb's table has in-frame clones only and misses some. Seen here are approximately 62,000 clones, roughly 84% observed once, and the top ten hold around 4.6%. This sample comprised PBMCs, obtained from a glioma patient whose treatment included an IDH1 peptide vaccine. All receptors come from a man aged 30 to 39 with glioma.

This chain connects TRBV19 to TRBJ2-5; the D gene is possibly TRBD1 (5 bases). V dropped 3 bases and J dropped 2 bases, with 16 bases sitting between them. CDR1 is LNHDA and CDR2 is SQIVND in the germline V gene (reference sequence). This CDR3 is 16 amino acids long. CDR3 protein: CASSISAGIRQETQYF. The CDR3 DNA follows: TGTGCCAGTAGTATTTCGGCAGGGATTCGGCAAGAGACCCAGTACTTC.

This sequence joins TRBV7-8 and TRBJ2-7; 12 bases map to TRBD1. CDR3 size: 17 residues. V lost 5 bases to trimming and J lost 0 bases; unmatched junction nucleotides: 8. Germline loops: CDR1 SGHVS, CDR2 FQNEAQ. CDR3 in DNA: TGTGCCAGCAGCCCCGTGGGACAGGGGGCTAGCTCCTACGAGCAGTACTTC. Encoded protein: CASSPVGQGASSYEQYF.

This clone was seen a handful of times. The chain carries TRBV14 and TRBJ1-1; 12 positions match TRBD1. The germline CDR1 and CDR2 sequences are SGHDN and FVKESK. This CDR3 comprises 17 residues. The ends lost 2 bases at V and 5 bases at J; junction bases unmatched: 9. The CDR3 spells CASSQQRGTGGYTEAFF. The CDR3 DNA follows: TGTGCCAGCAGCCAACAAAGGGGGACAGGGGGCTATACTGAAGCTTTCTTT.

The sample holds one count of this clone. V usage is TRBV6-5 and J usage is TRBJ1-3; 7 nucleotides align to TRBD1. Germline lookup yields CDR1 MNHEY and CDR2 SVGAGI. Trimming took 5 bases from V and 0 from J; bases not matched to a gene: 4. This CDR3 contains 15 residues. The CDR3 loop reads CASSLGTASGNTIYF. In DNA, the CDR3 is TGTGCCAGCAGTCTAGGGACAGCCTCTGGAAACACCATATATTTT.

This clone was counted only a few times. The chain is built from TRBV28 and TRBJ2-2; 12 bases are a match to TRBD2. Germline CDR1 is MDHEN and CDR2 is SYDVKM. The CDR3 sequence is 17 residues long. The trim removed 6 bases at V and 7 bases at J, leaving 12 bases unmatched. In DNA, the CDR3 is TGTGCCAGCAGCCTAGTACGACTAGCGGGGGATGACGGGGAGCTGTTTTTT. The encoded protein is CASSLVRLAGDDGELFF.

This rearrangement joins TRBV5-6 to TRBJ2-1; possibly TRBD2 for D (7 bases). Germline V lookup: CDR1 SGHDT, CDR2 YYEEEE. There are 15 residues in the CDR3. The V and J ends lost 5 bases and 4 bases respectively, with 16 bases between them. The DNA of the CDR3 is TGTGCCAGCAGGCTAACGGGGGGCTCGTACAATGAGCAGTTCTTC. Its protein is CASRLTGGSYNEQFF.

For the CDR3, the DNA is TGTGCCAGCAGCTTATTAGGAAACACCATATATTTT. This sequence encodes CASSLLGNTIYF. V is TRBV7-8 and J is TRBJ1-3; D is undetermined. The CDR3 consists of 12 residues. The germline V gene encodes CDR1 SGHVS and CDR2 FQNEAQ. V lost 2 bases and J 4 bases, leaving 3 bases between the germline ends. Looking up the rest from reference TRBV7-8 and TRBJ1-3 gives the full variable domain: GAGVSQSPRYKVAKRGQDVALRCDPISGHVSLFWYQQALGQGPEFLTYFQNEAQLDKSGLPSDRFFAERPEGSVSTLKIQRTQQEDSAVYLCASSLLGNTIYFGEGSWLTVV.

Here the CDR3 DNA reads TGCGCCAGCAGCCCAGGGCACGGACAGGGGGCGCGGAACGGGGAGCTGTTTTTT. It translates to CASSPGHGQGARNGELFF. The chain employs TRBV4-1 and TRBJ2-2; 11 bases match TRBD1. Germline V gene sequence: CDR1 MGHRA, CDR2 YSYEKL. Trimming cost V 4 bases and J 7 bases; bases outside gene matches: 14. The CDR3 is made up of 18 amino acids.

The V and J genes are TRBV10-3 and TRBJ1-1; D is ambiguous. Germline V CDR1 and CDR2: ENHRY, SYGVKD. Trimming took 2 bases from V and 10 from J, leaving 8 bases between them. The CDR3 covers 11 residues. The CDR3 nucleotides read TGTGCCATCAGTGAGCTCTCTAGAGCTTTCTTT. Translating it yields CAISELSRAFF.

The J gene is TRBJ2-7, the V gene TRBV6-1; no firm D call. The germline CDR1 and CDR2 sequences are MNHNS and SASEGT. This CDR3 is 16 amino acids long. The V end lost 0 bases, the J end lost 7 bases, and 19 bases lay between the germline ends. The DNA of the CDR3 is TGTGCCAGCAGTGAAGCGCTTAGGACGGATCCTTGGGAGCAGTACTTC. Its translation is CASSEALRTDPWEQYF.

The V gene is TRBV28, the J gene TRBJ2-2; D is perhaps TRBD1 or TRBD2 (6 bases each). Germline CDR1 is MDHEN and CDR2 is SYDVKM. V was pared by 6 bases and J by 5 bases, with 13 bases between. The length of the CDR3 is 14 residues. The CDR3 nucleotides are TGTGCCAGCAGAGAACAGGGAGGTACCGGGGAGCTGTTTTTT. The encoded protein is CASREQGGTGELFF.

The rearrangement uses TRBV27 and TRBJ1-6, with 9 nucleotides matching TRBD1. Germline CDR1 MNHEY, CDR2 SMNVEV (reference sequence). The CDR3 covers 14 residues. Trimming took 5 bases from V and 14 from J; bases not matched to a gene: 10. The CDR3 DNA reads TGTGCCAGCAGTGCCGGGACAGGGATGTCAGCCCTCCACTTT. Its protein is CASSAGTGMSALHF.

The gene calls are TRBV19 and TRBJ1-4, with 7 bases matching TRBD1. V shed 4 bases and J 0 bases; nucleotides not matched to a gene: 11. Germline lookup yields CDR1 LNHDA and CDR2 SQIVND (reference sequence). The CDR3 runs to 18 residues. The CDR3 DNA reads as TGTGCCAGTAGTAAGCTTCTGGACAGGCAAACAACTAATGAAAAACTGTTTTTT. Amino acids: CASSKLLDRQTTNEKLFF.

V usage is TRBV7-9 and J usage is TRBJ2-1, with D perhaps assigned TRBD1 or TRBD2 (5 bases each). The CDR3 sequence is 14 residues long. V shed 6 bases and J shed 8 bases, with 17 bases lying between them. CDR1 is SEHNR, CDR2 FQNEAQ, per germline (reference sequence). The CDR3 coding sequence is TGTGCCAGCAGTGAGGGGCGGAGAGGTGATGAGCAGTTCTTC. It specifies CASSEGRRGDEQFF.

The chain joins TRBV7-9 to TRBJ2-7, with 16 bases lining up with TRBD2. V was pared by 4 bases and J by 4 bases, with 10 bases of the junction left unmatched. The CDR3 extends over 18 amino acids. In germline, CDR1 is SEHNR, CDR2 FQNEAQ (reference sequence). The CDR3 DNA sequence: TGTGCCAGCAGCTCTATTCCCGGGACTAGCGGGGGGGCGTACGAGCAGTACTTC. This encodes CASSSIPGTSGGAYEQYF.

The sample holds a few counts of this clone. The chain has TRBV6-6 and TRBJ1-6; TRBD1 matches at 7 bases. Germline CDR1 reads MNHNY; CDR2 reads SVGAGI (reference sequence). J lost 8 bases, V lost 3 bases, and 7 bases had no gene match. CDR3 size: 15 residues. The CDR3 DNA reads TGTGCCAGCAGTTATACGACAGGGAAGGATTCACCCCTCCACTTT. Translation: CASSYTTGKDSPLHF.

The chain joins TRBV2 to TRBJ2-7; D remains unclear. Germline V gene data show CDR1 as SNHLY and CDR2 as FYNNEI. The CDR3 runs 14 residues. V lost 4 bases and J 6 bases, leaving 16 bases between the germline ends. The chain's CDR3 is CASSVQLLPLEQYF. The CDR3 bases are TGTGCCAGCAGTGTACAGCTGCTCCCCCTCGAGCAGTACTTC.

J is TRBJ2-1 and V is TRBV19, with D tentatively TRBD1 (6 bases). Germline CDR1 is LNHDA and CDR2 is SQIVND (reference sequence). The CDR3 sequence is 15 residues long. V was trimmed by 7 bases and J by 0 bases, leaving 13 bases between them. CDR3 residues: CASNPQGGSYNEQFF. The CDR3 DNA sequence: TGTGCCAGTAATCCTCAAGGGGGCTCCTACAATGAGCAGTTCTTC.

The chain carries TRBV4-1 and TRBJ2-3; TRBD2 matches 7 bases. There are 16 residues in the CDR3. V shed 3 bases and J 5 bases; nucleotides not matched to a gene: 11. Germline CDR1 MGHRA, CDR2 YSYEKL. The CDR3 DNA reads TGCGCCAGCAGCCATAACGGCGCGGGGGTTGTAGATACGCAGTATTTT. Protein product: CASSHNGAGVVDTQYF.

This clone has more than one count but fewer than ten. This chain links TRBV2 with TRBJ1-5, with no clear D. The CDR3 runs to 14 residues. Trimming removed 5 bases from V and 3 bases from J, with 11 bases in between. In germline, CDR1 is SNHLY, CDR2 FYNNEI. In DNA, the CDR3 is TGTGCCAGCAGTCTTGGGCAGAACAATCAGCCCCAGCATTTT. Protein: CASSLGQNNQPQHF.

The chain is built from TRBV30 and TRBJ2-1; D is unclear. The CDR3 has 15 residues. V lost 3 bases, J lost 8 bases, and 20 bases lay in between. The germline V gene encodes CDR1 GTSNPN and CDR2 SVGIG (reference sequence). The CDR3 nucleotides are TGTGCCTGGAGGGGCGGTTCCTTTTTCGTCCATGAGCAGTTCTTC. This gives the protein CAWRGGSFFVHEQFF.

V and J are TRBV11-2 and TRBJ1-1; 7 nucleotides match TRBD1. This CDR3 comprises 15 residues. J was trimmed by 1 base and V by 5 bases; bases with no gene match: 7. Germline V lookup: CDR1 SGHAT, CDR2 FQNNGV. The CDR3 here is CASSTQGTANTEAFF. The DNA of the CDR3 is TGTGCCAGCAGCACCCAAGGGACAGCGAACACTGAAGCTTTCTTT.

The V call is TRBV28, the J call TRBJ2-6; 7 nucleotides match TRBD1. The CDR3 extends over 15 amino acids. Germline assignment: CDR1 MDHEN and CDR2 SYDVKM. Losses at the gene ends were 4 bases for V and 4 bases for J; bases not matched to a gene: 4. The CDR3 sequence: CASSSTGAGANVLTF. CDR3 DNA: TGTGCCAGCAGTTCCACAGGGGCAGGGGCCAACGTCCTGACTTTC.

The chain uses TRBV6-1 and TRBJ1-1, with 9 bases fitting TRBD1. The ends lost 8 bases at V and 3 bases at J; junction bases unmatched: 7. Germline-derived CDR1 and CDR2 are MNHNS and SASEGT. CDR3 length equals 14 residues. CDR3 DNA: TGTGCCAGCCTCCGGGACAGGGATGACACTGAAGCTTTCTTT. Its translation: CASLRDRDDTEAFF.

The CDR3 sequence is CASSLWQNQPQHF. CDR3 bases: TGTGCCAGCAGCTTGTGGCAAAATCAGCCCCAGCATTTT. The genes are TRBV5-8 and TRBJ1-5; D gene unclear. Per germline, CDR1 SGHTS and CDR2 YDEGEE. Trimming pared 1 base from V and 4 bases from J, leaving 6 bases between. This CDR3 is 13 amino acids long.